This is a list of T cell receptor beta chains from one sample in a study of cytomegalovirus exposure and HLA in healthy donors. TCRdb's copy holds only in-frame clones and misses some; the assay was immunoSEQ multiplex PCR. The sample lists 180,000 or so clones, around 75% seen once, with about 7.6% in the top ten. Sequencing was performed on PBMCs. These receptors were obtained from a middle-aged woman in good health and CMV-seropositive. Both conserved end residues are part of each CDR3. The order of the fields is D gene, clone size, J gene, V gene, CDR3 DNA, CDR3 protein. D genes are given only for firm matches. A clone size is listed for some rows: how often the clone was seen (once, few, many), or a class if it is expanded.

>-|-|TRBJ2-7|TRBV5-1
TGCGCCAGCAGCTTGGAGGGGAACGGCTACGAGCAGTACTTC
CASSLEGNGYEQYF
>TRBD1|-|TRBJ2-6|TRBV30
TGTGCCTGGGGAGCAGGGGGCTCTGGGGCCAACGTCCTGACTTTC
CAWGAGGSGANVLTF
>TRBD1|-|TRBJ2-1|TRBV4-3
TGCGCCAGCAGCCACGGGACAGGGGGATACAATGAGCAGTTCTTC
CASSHGTGGYNEQFF
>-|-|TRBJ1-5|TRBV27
TGTGCCAGCAGTTCCAGGGTGAATAGCAATCAGCCCCAGCATTTT
CASSSRVNSNQPQHF
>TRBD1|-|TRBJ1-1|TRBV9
TGTGCCAGCAGCGTCGCAGGGGGGCACACTGAAGCTTTCTTT
CASSVAGGHTEAFF
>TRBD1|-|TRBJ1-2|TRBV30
TGTGCCTGGAGTGTAAGACAGGGAAATTATGGCTACACCTTC
CAWSVRQGNYGYTF
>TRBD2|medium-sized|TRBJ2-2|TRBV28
TGTGCCAGCAGCGCGGGAGATACCGGGGAGCTGTTTTTT
CASSAGDTGELFF
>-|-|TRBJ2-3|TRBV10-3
TGTGCCATCACCCCCGAGGGGCTAGCGCACACAGATACGCAGTATTTT
CAITPEGLAHTDTQYF
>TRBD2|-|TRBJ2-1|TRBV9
TGTGCCAGCAGCGTGGGACTAGCGTACAATGAGCAGTTCTTC
CASSVGLAYNEQFF
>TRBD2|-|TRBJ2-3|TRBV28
TGTGCCAGCAGTTTTCTGGGACTAGCGGGGCGGGAAGGAGATACGCAGTATTTT
CASSFLGLAGREGDTQYF
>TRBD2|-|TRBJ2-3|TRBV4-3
TGCGCCAGCAGCCAAGAACTAGCGGGAGGCACAGATACGCAGTATTTT
CASSQELAGGTDTQYF
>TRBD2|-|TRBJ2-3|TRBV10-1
TGCGCCAGCAGTTCCCGTACTAGCGGCACAGATACGCAGTATTTT
CASSSRTSGTDTQYF
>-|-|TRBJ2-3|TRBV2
TGTGCCAGCAGGGAACGACTTTCCACAGATACGCAGTATTTT
CASRERLSTDTQYF
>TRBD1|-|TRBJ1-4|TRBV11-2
TGTGCCAGCAGCCCAGGGGGGCCTAATGAAAAACTGTTTTTT
CASSPGGPNEKLFF
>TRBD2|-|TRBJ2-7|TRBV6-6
TGTGCCAGCAGTTACTGGCAGACTAGCGGCTCCTACGAGCAGTACTTC
CASSYWQTSGSYEQYF
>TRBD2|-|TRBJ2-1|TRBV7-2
TGTGCCAGCAGCTTACCCGGACTAGCGGGAGCCAGCTCCTACAATGAGCAGTTCTTC
CASSLPGLAGASSYNEQFF
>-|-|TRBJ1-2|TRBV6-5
TGTGCCAGCAGCCGAGAAGCTAACTATGGCTACACCTTC
CASSREANYGYTF
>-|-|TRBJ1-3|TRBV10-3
TGTGCCACTAAATCGACGGGTTCAGGAAACACCATATATTTT
CATKSTGSGNTIYF
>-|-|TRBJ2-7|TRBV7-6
TGTGCCAGCAGCTCGAAGGGACTTTCCTACGAGCAGTACTTC
CASSSKGLSYEQYF
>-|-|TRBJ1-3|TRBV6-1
TGTGCCAGCAGTGACGGTAACTCTGGAAACACCATATATTTT
CASSDGNSGNTIYF
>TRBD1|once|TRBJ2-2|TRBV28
TGTGCCAGCAGTTTACCAGGGACAGGGGGTATGGAGCTGTTTTTT
CASSLPGTGGMELFF
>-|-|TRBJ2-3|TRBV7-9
TGTGCCAGCAGCCCTCGTCTGGGGGGAGATAAAGATACGCAGTATTTT
CASSPRLGGDKDTQYF
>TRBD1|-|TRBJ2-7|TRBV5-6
TGTGCCAGCAGCTTTGTTGGTAGGTGGGACAGGGGGGCGGACTACGAGCAGTACTTC
CASSFVGRWDRGADYEQYF
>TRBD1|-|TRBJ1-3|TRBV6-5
TGTGCCAGCAGTTCGGGACAGGGTGGAAACACCATATATTTT
CASSSGQGGNTIYF
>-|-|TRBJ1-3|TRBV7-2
TGTGCCAGCAGCTTAACCGTGGCCAACACCATATATTTT
CASSLTVANTIYF